A selection of T cell receptor beta chains follows, all from one sample in a study of CXCR3-negative and CXCR3-positive naive CD8 T cells. Using the 5' RACE reads, TCRdb records one entry per CDR3 protein without DNA. This sample contains approximately 66,000 distinct CDR3 sequences. Source material: naive CXCR3- CD8+ T cells from blood. The receptors derive from a human donor in good health. Some clones in this sample may be carry-over from other donors' samples. Each CDR3 is given with its conserved first and last residue. Not every row has a clone size; where given, it reads once, few, many or a size class.

v_call,clone_size,j_call,cdr3_aa
TRBV29-1,-,TRBJ2-5,CSAQGASQETQYF
TRBV20-1,-,TRBJ1-1,CSARDLRVHTEAFF
TRBV27,-,TRBJ1-1,CASSSRTGSSTEAFF
TRBV10-3,-,TRBJ2-7,CAISESVDVTSSYEQYF
TRBV28,-,TRBJ1-2,CASSTQAQGKYGYTF
TRBV12-3/TRBV12-4,-,TRBJ2-1,CASSPPGEQFF
TRBV28,-,TRBJ2-2,CASSPSLASGLTGELFF
TRBV20-1,-,TRBJ2-7,CSARSNSGVAWEQYF
TRBV9,-,TRBJ2-5,CASTGTDETQYF
TRBV5-1,-,TRBJ2-7,CASSLGGLFYEQYF
TRBV28,-,TRBJ2-7,CASSTWTSGYSTYEQYF
TRBV28,-,TRBJ2-5,CASSTAGGPYEETQYF
TRBV28,-,TRBJ2-5,CATTGGDPKETQYF
TRBV12-3/TRBV12-4,-,TRBJ2-7,CASTSGLSYEQYF
TRBV12-3/TRBV12-4,-,TRBJ2-3,CASSYSGGALSTDTQYF
TRBV19,-,TRBJ1-1,CASSLTGSGTEAFF
TRBV15,-,TRBJ2-1,CATSRDSGGATHEQFF
TRBV6-5,-,TRBJ2-1,CASRGLAGAYNEQFF
TRBV19,-,TRBJ2-1,CASSLTSGGPLGNEQFF
TRBV19,large,TRBJ2-3,CASSIGVDTQYF
TRBV29-1,-,TRBJ2-2,CSVRPNTGELFF
TRBV7-9,-,TRBJ2-5,CASSPPDRAETQYF
TRBV19,-,TRBJ1-1,CASSPGFGGTEAFF
TRBV4-3,-,TRBJ1-4,CASSQGTVSATNEKLFF
TRBV29-1,-,TRBJ2-7,CSVTAEYEQYF
TRBV7-9,-,TRBJ2-2,CASSLAGGTAGELFF
TRBV28,-,TRBJ2-3,CASSKDRMIDTQYF
TRBV7-6,-,TRBJ1-1,CASSLRQGHTEAFF
TRBV15,-,TRBJ1-1,CATSRDPPRGLNTEAFF
TRBV18,-,TRBJ1-1,CASSPGAPTGTEAFF
TRBV4-1,-,TRBJ2-4,CASSRQNIQYF
TRBV21-1,-,TRBJ1-2,CASSIRAVGDCYGYTF
TRBV29-1,-,TRBJ2-2,CSVPKQGTNTGELFF
TRBV5-8,-,TRBJ2-1,CASSSGHLGQFF
TRBV4-3,-,TRBJ2-7,CASSQGSGGAYSGEQYF
TRBV6-2/TRBV6-3,-,TRBJ2-4,CASSWGLEMLDQNIQYF
TRBV11-1,-,TRBJ1-1,CASSLAEFPSEAFF
TRBV7-2,-,TRBJ2-5,CASSLGHGQETQYF
TRBV29-1,-,TRBJ2-2,CSVPGGDTGELFF
TRBV5-4,-,TRBJ2-7,CASSSGPGYEQYF
TRBV7-3,-,TRBJ2-3,CASSGSGADTQCF
TRBV15,-,TRBJ1-5,CATSRDAKESNQPQHF
TRBV28,-,TRBJ2-7,CASSGDGIYEQYF
TRBV29-1,-,TRBJ2-5,CSVEKTGEYQETQYF
TRBV29-1,-,TRBJ2-3,CSVYRDISTTDTQYF
TRBV20-1,-,TRBJ1-4,CSAREEGDREKLFF